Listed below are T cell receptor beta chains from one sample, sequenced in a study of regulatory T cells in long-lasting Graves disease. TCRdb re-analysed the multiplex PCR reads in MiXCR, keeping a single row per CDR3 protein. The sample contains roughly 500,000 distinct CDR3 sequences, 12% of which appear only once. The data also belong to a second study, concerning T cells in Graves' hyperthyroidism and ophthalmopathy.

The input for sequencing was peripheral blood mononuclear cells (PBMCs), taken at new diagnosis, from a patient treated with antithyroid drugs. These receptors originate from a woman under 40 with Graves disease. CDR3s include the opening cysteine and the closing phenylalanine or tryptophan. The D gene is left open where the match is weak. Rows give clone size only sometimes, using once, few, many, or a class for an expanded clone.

TGTGCCAGCAGTTTAGGCGTCTCGTCTCGCCCCTCACAAGAGACCCAGTACTTC,CASSLGVSSRPSQETQYF,many,TRBV27,TRBJ2-5,-
TGTGCCAGCAGCGCCCGCCCGACACTAGCGGGAGAAAATTTTTTT,CASSARPTLAGENFF,many,TRBV3-1,TRBJ2-3,TRBD2
TGTGCCAGTGACAATCCCCGTTCAGCCGATCAGCCCCAGCATTTT,CASDNPRSADQPQHF,-,TRBV19,TRBJ1-5,-
TGCGCCAGCAGCCAAGATAGGGCTAGCGGGAGCTACGAGCAGTACTTC,CASSQDRASGSYEQYF,many,TRBV4-1,TRBJ2-7,TRBD2
TGTGCCAGCCAGATAACCGGGATCTCCTACAATGAGCAGTTCTTC,CASQITGISYNEQFF,many,TRBV28,TRBJ2-1,-
TGTGCCAGCAGCGCAGCAGTTAGCAATCAGCCCCAGCATTTT,CASSAAVSNQPQHF,many,TRBV11-2,TRBJ1-5,-
TGTGCCACCAGCAGACGTCTAGCGGGCGACAATGAGCAGTTCTTC,CATSRRLAGDNEQFF,few,TRBV15,TRBJ2-1,TRBD2
TGTGCCAGCAGCTGGCCCCTAGCGGAACAAGAGACCCAGTACTTC,CASSWPLAEQETQYF,many,TRBV11-3,TRBJ2-5,TRBD2
TGTGCCAGTAGTAGGGTCGGACAGGGAAGGAAGATTAATGGCTACACCTTC,CASSRVGQGRKINGYTF,many,TRBV19,TRBJ1-2,TRBD1
TGTGCCAGCAGCCCAGGTGTCAGCTCCTACGAGCAGTACTTC,CASSPGVSSYEQYF,many,TRBV12-3/TRBV12-4,TRBJ2-7,-
TGTGCCAGCAGTTTTCACGCTCATTCAGAGGAGCTGTTTTTT,CASSFHAHSEELFF,-,TRBV12-3/TRBV12-4,TRBJ2-2,-
TGCAGTGCCCCGAGGGCGGGGACGGATACGCAGTATTTT,CSAPRAGTDTQYF,many,TRBV20-1,TRBJ2-3,-
TGTGCCAGCAGCCAAGGCTTGACTAGCGGGATCACAGATACGCAGTATTTT,CASSQGLTSGITDTQYF,few,TRBV14,TRBJ2-3,TRBD2
TGTGCCAGCAGCGAACGGGGCGGCGGCAATCAGCCCCAGCATTTT,CASSERGGGNQPQHF,-,TRBV6-2/TRBV6-3,TRBJ1-5,-
TGTGCCAGCAGTTTCGGCAGGGGGTTCAGCGAGCAGTACTTC,CASSFGRGFSEQYF,many,TRBV28,TRBJ2-7,TRBD1
TGCAGTGCACCGTGGGGGGGATCTACAGATACGCAGTATTTT,CSAPWGGSTDTQYF,-,TRBV20-1,TRBJ2-3,TRBD2
TGTGCCAGCAGCAAGAGGAGAGGAGGGTCTGATGATACGCAGTATTTT,CASSKRRGGSDDTQYF,many,TRBV7-8,TRBJ2-3,-
TGTGCCAGCAGCTTAGCTACCGGGACAGGGAGCTACGAGCAGTACTTC,CASSLATGTGSYEQYF,many,TRBV7-6,TRBJ2-7,TRBD1
TGTGCCACCAGTGAGTTGGGACAGGGAGTCACGCAGTATTTT,CATSELGQGVTQYF,-,TRBV24-1,TRBJ2-3,TRBD1
TGTGCCAGCCGGCCCGGGGGGCGCCCGGACGAGCAGTACTTC,CASRPGGRPDEQYF,-,TRBV18,TRBJ2-7,-
TGTGCCAGCAGCTACCTACCTCCTAGCGGGGCGGGGTACGAGCAGTACTTC,CASSYLPPSGAGYEQYF,-,TRBV5-5,TRBJ2-7,TRBD2
TGCAGTGCTAGAGAGCTTCTAGAAGCTTTCTTT,CSARELLEAFF,many,TRBV20-1,TRBJ1-1,-
TGCAGTGCTAGATTGGGGGGGGGGCGCCCTTACAATGAGCAGTTCTTC,CSARLGGGRPYNEQFF,many,TRBV20-1,TRBJ2-1,-
TGTGCCAGCTCACCGACCGGGACAGGGTACTACAATGAGCAGTTCTTC,CASSPTGTGYYNEQFF,many,TRBV18,TRBJ2-1,TRBD1
TGCAGTGCTTTTAGCGGGAGTGCCGATACGCAGTATTTT,CSAFSGSADTQYF,many,TRBV20-1,TRBJ2-3,TRBD2
TGTGCCTGTACCGTGGGACAGGAGACCTACGAGCAGTACTTC,CACTVGQETYEQYF,-,TRBV30,TRBJ2-7,TRBD1
TGTGCCACCGGGCGAGGGGCACCGACTGAAGCTTTCTTT,CATGRGAPTEAFF,many,TRBV28,TRBJ1-1,-
TGTGCCAGCAGCCCGAGGGGCGCAGGGGGCACAGATACGCAGTATTTT,CASSPRGAGGTDTQYF,many,TRBV11-3,TRBJ2-3,-
TGCAGCGTCGAGATTTTGACAGGGACGAACACTGAAGCTTTCTTT,CSVEILTGTNTEAFF,few,TRBV29-1,TRBJ1-1,TRBD1
TGTGCCAGCTGCTTCATGTCGAATAGGGACAGGGCAAATTGGCAGTTCTTC,CASCFMSNRDRANWQFF,-,TRBV28,TRBJ2-1,TRBD1
TGTGCCAGCAGTTTAAACGGACTAACGGTCTTGTACGAGCAGTACTTC,CASSLNGLTVLYEQYF,many,TRBV12-3/TRBV12-4,TRBJ2-7,-
TGTGCCAGCAAACAGGGGACGCTCACCGGGGAGCTGTTTTTT,CASKQGTLTGELFF,-,TRBV14,TRBJ2-2,TRBD1
TGTGCCAGCAGGGCGGGACAGGGGTATTCACCCCTCCACTTT,CASRAGQGYSPLHF,-,TRBV6-1,TRBJ1-6,TRBD1
TGCAGTGCTAGGGGGGACGCTGAAGCTTTCTTT,CSARGDAEAFF,many,TRBV20-1,TRBJ1-1,-
TGTGCCAGCAGCAAGACTAGCGGGAGTTCAGATACGCAGTATTTT,CASSKTSGSSDTQYF,-,TRBV6-2/TRBV6-3,TRBJ2-3,TRBD2
TGTGCCAGCAGTTATTCGGACAGGTTTCAGCCCCAGCATTTT,CASSYSDRFQPQHF,-,TRBV6-5,TRBJ1-5,TRBD1
TGTGCCATCAGACCCTACACTAGCTCGTCTGAGCAGTTCTTC,CAIRPYTSSSEQFF,-,TRBV10-3,TRBJ2-1,-
TGTGCCAGCAGCCAAGACGGGCACCGACTTTATAATTCACCCCTCCACTTT,CASSQDGHRLYNSPLHF,many,TRBV3-1,TRBJ1-6,-
TGTGCCAGCAGTGAATTGTCTAGCGGCGAGTGGGGATTCACCTACGAGCAGTACTTC,CASSELSSGEWGFTYEQYF,many,TRBV2,TRBJ2-7,TRBD2
TGTGCCAGCAGCTTAGAGGGACTAGCGGGAGGGTTCTCTTCTGAGCAGTTCTTC,CASSLEGLAGGFSSEQFF,many,TRBV11-3,TRBJ2-1,TRBD2
TGTGCCAGCACCGTGGGACAGCTGCAGCCCCAGCATTTT,CASTVGQLQPQHF,many,TRBV12-3/TRBV12-4,TRBJ1-5,TRBD1